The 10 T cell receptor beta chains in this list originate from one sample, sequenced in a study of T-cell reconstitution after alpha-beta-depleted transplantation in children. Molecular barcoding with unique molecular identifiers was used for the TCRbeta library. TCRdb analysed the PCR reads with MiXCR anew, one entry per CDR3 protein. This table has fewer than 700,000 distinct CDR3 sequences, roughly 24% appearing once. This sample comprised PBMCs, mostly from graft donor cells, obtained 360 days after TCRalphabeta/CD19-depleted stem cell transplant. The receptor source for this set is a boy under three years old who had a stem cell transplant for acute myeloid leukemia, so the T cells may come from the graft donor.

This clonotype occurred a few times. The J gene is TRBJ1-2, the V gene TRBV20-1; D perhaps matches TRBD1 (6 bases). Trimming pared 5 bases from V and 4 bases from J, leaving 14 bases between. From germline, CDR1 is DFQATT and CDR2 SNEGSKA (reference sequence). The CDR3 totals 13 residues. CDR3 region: CSASSSGVYGYTF. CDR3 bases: TGCAGTGCTTCGTCCTCAGGGGTCTATGGCTACACCTTC.

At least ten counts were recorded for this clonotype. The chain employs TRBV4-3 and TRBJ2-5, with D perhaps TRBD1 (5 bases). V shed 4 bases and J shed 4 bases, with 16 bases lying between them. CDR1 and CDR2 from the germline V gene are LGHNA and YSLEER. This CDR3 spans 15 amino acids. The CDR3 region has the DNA TGCGCCAGCAGCCCAAGACAGCCCTTCGGAGAGACCCAGTACTTC. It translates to CASSPRQPFGETQYF.

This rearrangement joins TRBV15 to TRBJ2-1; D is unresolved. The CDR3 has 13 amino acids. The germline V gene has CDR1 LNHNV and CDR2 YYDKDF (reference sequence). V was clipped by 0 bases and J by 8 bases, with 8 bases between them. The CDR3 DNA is TGTGCCACCAGCAGAGATTTTGGGGATGAGCAGTTCTTC. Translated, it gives CATSRDFGDEQFF.

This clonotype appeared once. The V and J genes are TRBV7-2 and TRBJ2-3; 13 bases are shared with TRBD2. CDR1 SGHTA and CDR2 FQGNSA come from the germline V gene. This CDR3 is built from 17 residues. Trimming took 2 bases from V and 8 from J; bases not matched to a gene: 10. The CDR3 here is CASSLWFGLAGVGTQYF. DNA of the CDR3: TGTGCCAGCAGCTTATGGTTCGGACTAGCGGGGGTGGGTACGCAGTATTTT.

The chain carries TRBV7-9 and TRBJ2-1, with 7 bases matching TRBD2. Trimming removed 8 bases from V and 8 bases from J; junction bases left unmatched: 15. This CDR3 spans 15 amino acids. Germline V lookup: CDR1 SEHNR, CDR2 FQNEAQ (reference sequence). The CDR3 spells CASGWTRIVFDEQFF. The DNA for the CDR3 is TGTGCCAGCGGATGGACTAGAATCGTTTTCGATGAGCAGTTCTTC.

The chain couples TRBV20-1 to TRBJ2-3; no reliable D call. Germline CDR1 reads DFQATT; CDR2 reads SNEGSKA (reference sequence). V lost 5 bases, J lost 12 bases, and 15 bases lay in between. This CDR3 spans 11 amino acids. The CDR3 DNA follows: TGCAGTGCTGGGGATTACCCGCCCCAGTATTTT. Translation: CSAGDYPPQYF.

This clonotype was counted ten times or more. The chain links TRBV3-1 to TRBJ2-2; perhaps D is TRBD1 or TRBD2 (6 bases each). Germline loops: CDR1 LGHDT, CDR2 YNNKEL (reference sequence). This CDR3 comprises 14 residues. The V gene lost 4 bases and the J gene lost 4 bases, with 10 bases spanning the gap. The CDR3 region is CASSPKGGTGELFF. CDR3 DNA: TGTGCCAGCAGCCCCAAGGGGGGCACCGGGGAGCTGTTTTTT. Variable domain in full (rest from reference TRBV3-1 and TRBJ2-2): DTAVSQTPKYLVTQMGNDKSIKCEQNLGHDTMYWYKQDSKKFLKIMFSYNNKELIINETVPNRFSPKSPDKAHLNLHINSLELGDSAVYFCASSPKGGTGELFFGEGSRLTVL.

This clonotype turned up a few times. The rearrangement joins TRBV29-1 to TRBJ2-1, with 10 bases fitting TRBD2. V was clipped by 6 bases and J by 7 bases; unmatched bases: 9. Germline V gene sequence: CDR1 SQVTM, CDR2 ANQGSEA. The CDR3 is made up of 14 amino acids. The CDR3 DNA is TGCAGCGTAGCGGGGGGGCCGGGGAGAAATGAGCAGTTCTTC. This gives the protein CSVAGGPGRNEQFF.

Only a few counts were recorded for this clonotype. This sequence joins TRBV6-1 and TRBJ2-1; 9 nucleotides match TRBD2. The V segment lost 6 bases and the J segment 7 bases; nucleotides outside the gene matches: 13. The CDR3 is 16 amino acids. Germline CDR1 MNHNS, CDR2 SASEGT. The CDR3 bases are TGTGCCAGCAGCCTGACTAGCGGCCGAACCAGTAATGAGCAGTTCTTC. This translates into CASSLTSGRTSNEQFF.

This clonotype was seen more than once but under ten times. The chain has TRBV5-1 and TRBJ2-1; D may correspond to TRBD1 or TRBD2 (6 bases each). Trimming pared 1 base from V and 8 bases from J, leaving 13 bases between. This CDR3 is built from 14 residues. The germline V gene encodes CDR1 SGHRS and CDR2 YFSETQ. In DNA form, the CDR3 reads TGCGCCAGCAGCTTGTACGGGGGCGGGGATGAGCAGTTCTTC. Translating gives CASSLYGGGDEQFF.